Below are 7 T cell receptor beta chains sequenced from a single sample in a study of shared T cell receptors in the human thymus. Assay: immunoSEQ multiplex PCR; the TCRdb copy retains only in-frame clones and omits some. The table records 500,000 to 550,000 clones, around three quarters of them present only once. This same sample was also part of a study on human thymus T cells.

Sample: thymocytes. Receptors were obtained from a boy in the first two years of life with a congenital heart defect.

This chain links TRBV28 with TRBJ1-5, with TRBD1 matching 7 bases. The CDR3 covers 16 residues. CDR1 and CDR2 (germline): MDHEN, SYDVKM. The ends lost 6 bases at V and 0 bases at J; junction bases unmatched: 8. CDR3 loop: CASSRDSLDSNQPQHF. CDR3 DNA: TGTGCCAGCAGCCGGGACAGCCTAGATAGCAATCAGCCCCAGCATTTT.

The V call is TRBV10-3, the J call TRBJ2-7, with D possibly TRBD1 on 6 matching bases. This CDR3 has 12 amino acids. Germline loops: CDR1 ENHRY, CDR2 SYGVKD. Trimming removed 8 bases from V and 2 bases from J, with 10 bases in between. The CDR3 nucleotides read TGTGCCATCGGGACAACGACCTACGAGCAGTACTTC. Translation gives CAIGTTTYEQYF.

In this sample, this clone turned up once. The chain uses TRBV4-1 and TRBJ2-5; perhaps TRBD2 as D (6 bases). Trimming pared 5 bases from V and 7 bases from J, leaving 14 bases between. Germline V gene data show CDR1 as MGHRA and CDR2 as YSYEKL. The CDR3 spans 13 residues. CDR3 sequence: CASSWDSLGTQYF. The CDR3 DNA reads as TGCGCCAGCAGCTGGGACTCCCTGGGGACCCAGTACTTC.

V is TRBV27 and J is TRBJ2-2, with 8 bases that match TRBD2. J lost 6 bases, V lost 7 bases, and 7 bases had no gene match. Germline CDR1 MNHEY, CDR2 SMNVEV (reference sequence). The CDR3 length is 14 residues. The CDR3: CASKSGRNAGELFF. The CDR3 DNA sequence: TGTGCCAGCAAGAGCGGGAGAAACGCCGGGGAGCTGTTTTTT.

This clone was recorded a few times. The rearrangement joins TRBV5-1 to TRBJ2-7, with 11 nucleotides matching TRBD2. The germline gives CDR1 SGHRS, CDR2 YFSETQ. The ends lost 4 bases at V and 7 bases at J; junction bases unmatched: 16. This CDR3 comprises 17 residues. The CDR3: CASSPVIAGGPLGEQYF. Here the CDR3 DNA reads TGCGCCAGCAGCCCCGTGATAGCGGGAGGGCCTCTGGGAGAGCAGTACTTC. Combining the CDR3 with reference TRBV5-1 and TRBJ2-7 gives the whole variable domain KAGVTQTPRYLIKTRGQQVTLSCSPISGHRSVSWYQQTPGQGLQFLFEYFSETQRNKGNFPGRFSGRQFSNSRSEMNVSTLELGDSALYLCASSPVIAGGPLGEQYFGPGTRLTVT.

This sequence joins TRBV30 and TRBJ1-5; 7 nucleotides align to TRBD1. CDR1 and CDR2 from the germline V gene are GTSNPN and SVGIG (reference sequence). V gave up 0 bases and J gave up 8 bases; unmatched junction bases: 10. This CDR3 has 15 residues. The CDR3 loop is CAWSVGQGGGKPQHF. CDR3 in DNA: TGTGCCTGGAGTGTCGGGCAGGGGGGAGGAAAGCCCCAGCATTTT.

The chain is built from TRBV10-2 and TRBJ2-5, with 8 bases fitting TRBD2. Trimming took 0 bases from V and 4 from J; bases not matched to a gene: 7. This CDR3 contains 16 residues. The V gene's germline CDR1 is WSHSY and CDR2 SAAADI. CDR3 in DNA: TGCGCCAGCAGTGAGTCTCCGGGAGGGCCGGGAGAGACCCAGTACTTC. It encodes CASSESPGGPGETQYF.